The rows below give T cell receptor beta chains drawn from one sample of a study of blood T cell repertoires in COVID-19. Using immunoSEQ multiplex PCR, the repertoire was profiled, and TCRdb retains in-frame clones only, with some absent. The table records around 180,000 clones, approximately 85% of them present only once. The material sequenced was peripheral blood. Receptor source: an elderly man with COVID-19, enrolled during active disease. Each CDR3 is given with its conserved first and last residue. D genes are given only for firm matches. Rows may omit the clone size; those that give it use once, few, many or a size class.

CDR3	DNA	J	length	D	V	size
CASSPALLQGYTF	TGTGCCAGCAGCCCCGCCCTCCTCCAGGGCTACACCTTC	TRBJ1-2	13	NA	TRBV2	NA
CASSLGQGMSNQPQHF	TGTGCCAGCAGCTTGGGACAGGGGATGAGCAATCAGCCCCAGCATTTT	TRBJ1-5	16	TRBD1	TRBV5-5	NA
CASSQDRVRGTEAFF	TGTGCCAGCAGCCAAGATAGGGTAAGGGGCACTGAAGCTTTCTTT	TRBJ1-1	15	NA	TRBV3-1/TRBV3-2	NA
CASTPRGGSYGYTF	TGTGCCAGCACCCCGCGAGGGGGTAGCTATGGCTACACCTTC	TRBJ1-2	14	NA	TRBV5-6	NA
CASSQQGPTYEQYF	TGTGCCAGCAGCCAACAGGGGCCAACCTACGAGCAGTACTTC	TRBJ2-7	14	TRBD1	TRBV28	NA
CASSEYRGTYEQYF	TGTGCCAGCAGTGAATACAGGGGGACGTACGAGCAGTACTTC	TRBJ2-7	14	TRBD1	TRBV6-1	NA
CASSLFVQENTEAFF	TGCGCCAGCAGCCTCTTTGTACAGGAGAACACTGAAGCTTTCTTT	TRBJ1-1	15	NA	TRBV5-1	NA
CASSLSGGAAGELFF	TGTGCCAGCAGTCTCAGCGGGGGGGCCGCCGGGGAGCTGTTTTTT	TRBJ2-2	15	TRBD2	TRBV6-5	NA
CASSLNDRVSNQPQHF	TGTGCCAGCAGTTTAAACGACAGGGTTAGCAATCAGCCCCAGCATTTT	TRBJ1-5	16	TRBD1	TRBV6-2/TRBV6-3	once
CASSMGGREETQYF	TGTGCCAGCAGTATGGGGGGTAGAGAAGAGACCCAGTACTTC	TRBJ2-5	14	NA	TRBV28	NA
CASSRADNQPQHF	TGTGCCAGCAGCCGGGCCGACAATCAGCCCCAGCATTTT	TRBJ1-5	13	NA	TRBV3-1/TRBV3-2	NA
CASRPRGGQETQYF	TGTGCCAGCAGGCCTCGGGGGGGGCAAGAGACCCAGTACTTC	TRBJ2-5	14	TRBD2	TRBV2	NA
CASTPAGRPTYEQYF	TGTGCCAGCACCCCGGCAGGTCGGCCTACCTACGAGCAGTACTTC	TRBJ2-7	15	NA	TRBV6-5	NA
CASSRLRGVNTEAFF	TGCGCCAGCAGTCGTCTCAGGGGCGTGAACACTGAAGCTTTCTTT	TRBJ1-1	15	NA	TRBV10-1	NA
CASSLRTGKGAEAFF	TGTGCCAGCAGCCTTAGGACAGGTAAAGGGGCTGAAGCTTTCTTT	TRBJ1-1	15	TRBD1	TRBV5-4	NA
CASSRSGTSNSPLHF	TGTGCCAGCAGCAGATCCGGGACAAGTAATTCACCCCTCCACTTT	TRBJ1-6	15	NA	TRBV5-4	NA
CASSPRGPSVNEQFF	TGTGCCAGCAGCCCGAGAGGACCTAGCGTTAATGAGCAGTTCTTC	TRBJ2-1	15	NA	TRBV3-1/TRBV3-2	NA
CASGQQQETQYF	TGTGCCAGCGGGCAGCAACAAGAGACCCAGTACTTC	TRBJ2-5	12	NA	TRBV9	NA
CASSRGSSGNTIYF	TGCGCCAGCAGCCGAGGGAGCTCTGGAAACACCATATATTTT	TRBJ1-3	14	NA	TRBV4-1	NA
CATSESGQPQHF	TGTGCCACCAGTGAGAGCGGCCAGCCCCAGCATTTT	TRBJ1-5	12	NA	TRBV24-1	few
CASRVDSSYNEQFF	TGTGCCAGCAGGGTCGATAGCTCCTACAATGAGCAGTTCTTC	TRBJ2-1	14	NA	TRBV6-5	NA